Listed below are T cell receptor beta chains from one sample, sequenced in a study of blood T cell repertoires in COVID-19. Profiling relied on immunoSEQ multiplex PCR, and the TCRdb table lists in-frame clones only, not all of them. The profile shows around 250,000 clones, approximately 84% of them singletons. Sequencing used PBMCs or T cells enriched from blood (not recorded which). All receptors come from a man aged 40-50 years who had recovered from COVID-19. Both conserved end residues are part of each CDR3. The D gene is left open where the match is weak. Some rows have no size entry. The others give once, few or many, or a class for an expanded clone.

>TRBD1|TRBJ1-6|once|TRBV7-6
CASSLGGTGYSPLHF
TGTGCCAGCAGCTTAGGGGGGACAGGTTATTCACCCCTCCACTTT
>-|TRBJ1-2|few|TRBV3-1/TRBV3-2
CASSSRREGDYGYTF
TGTGCCAGCAGCTCCCGCAGGGAGGGAGACTATGGCTACACCTTC
>TRBD2|TRBJ2-1|once|TRBV28
CASSKMGLAGGINEQFF
TGTGCCAGCAGTAAAATGGGTCTAGCGGGAGGAATCAATGAGCAGTTCTTC
>TRBD1|TRBJ1-1|-|TRBV30
CAWSRQGREAFF
TGTGCCTGGAGTCGACAGGGAAGGGAAGCTTTCTTT
>-|TRBJ1-2|-|TRBV6-5
CASGRATYGYTF
TGTGCCAGCGGGAGGGCTACCTATGGCTACACCTTC
>TRBD1|TRBJ1-2|-|TRBV27
CASSPTGTGINYGYTF
TGTGCCAGCAGTCCTACGGGGACAGGGATAAACTATGGCTACACCTTC
>TRBD2|TRBJ2-6|-|TRBV28
CASHWGGANSGANVLTF
TGTGCCAGCCACTGGGGGGGAGCGAACTCTGGGGCCAACGTCCTGACTTTC
>TRBD1|TRBJ1-4|-|TRBV4-1
CASSQRAQGGREKLFF
TGCGCCAGCAGCCAACGGGCGCAGGGGGGTAGAGAAAAACTGTTTTTT
>-|TRBJ2-2|-|TRBV5-1
CASSEGFTGELFF
TGCGCCAGCAGCGAGGGCTTCACCGGGGAGCTGTTTTTT
>TRBD1|TRBJ1-6|-|TRBV5-1
CASSTGQGLNSPLHF
TGCGCCAGCAGCACAGGACAGGGGTTGAATTCACCCCTCCACTTT
>-|TRBJ2-3|-|TRBV9
CASSVGRATALGDTQYF
TGTGCCAGCAGCGTAGGGAGGGCGACTGCATTGGGTGATACGCAGTATTTT
>TRBD1|TRBJ2-7|-|TRBV7-9
CASSLRQGFDEQYF
TGTGCCAGCAGCCTCAGACAGGGGTTCGACGAGCAGTACTTC
>TRBD1|TRBJ1-2|-|TRBV3-1/TRBV3-2
CASSLRQGQGYTF
TGTGCCAGCAGCTTGAGACAGGGTCAAGGCTACACCTTC
>TRBD1|TRBJ1-1|-|TRBV16
CASSPGQMNTEAFF
TGTGCCAGCAGCCCGGGACAGATGAACACTGAAGCTTTCTTT
>-|TRBJ2-2|-|TRBV4-1
CASSQGRGELFF
TGCGCCAGCAGCCAAGGGAGAGGGGAGCTGTTTTTT
>TRBD1|TRBJ2-7|-|TRBV20-1
CSARGSYEQYF
TGCAGTGCCAGGGGGTCCTACGAGCAGTACTTC